The next 13 T cell receptor beta chains were all read from a single sample in a study of tissue T cells after allogeneic stem cell transplantation. Repertoires were generated with immunoSEQ multiplex PCR, while TCRdb's copy carries only in-frame clones and drops some. Of some 7,000 clones listed, approximately 84% are singletons. The specimen comprised skin, sampled at autopsy. Receptors were obtained from an older male patient with steroid-refractory graft-versus-host disease after an allogeneic stem cell transplant. Some of the T cells might come from the graft donor.

V and J are TRBV12-3 or TRBV12-4 and TRBJ1-2; D not certain. V was trimmed by 5 bases and J by 8 bases, leaving 9 bases between them. This CDR3 is 11 amino acids long. CDR3 sequence: CASSLGGGYTF. In DNA form, the CDR3 reads TGTGCCAGCAGTCTCGGTGGGGGCTACACCTTC.

The chain recombines TRBV4-3 with TRBJ1-5; a possible D gene is TRBD1 (6 bases). The germline V gene has CDR1 LGHNA and CDR2 YSLEER. The V end lost 0 bases, the J end lost 7 bases, and 16 bases lay between the germline ends. The CDR3 has 16 residues. Here the CDR3 reads CASSQEVRDKDQPQHF. DNA of the CDR3: TGCGCCAGCAGCCAAGAGGTCCGGGACAAGGACCAGCCCCAGCATTTT.

The chain combines TRBV5-4 with TRBJ1-2; 9 bases are a match to TRBD1. V was clipped by 3 bases and J by 3 bases; unmatched bases: 12. Germline loops: CDR1 SGHNT, CDR2 YYREEE (reference sequence). The CDR3 covers 17 residues. The CDR3 sequence: CASSSGQGPNPYYGYTF. The CDR3 coding sequence is TGTGCCAGCAGCTCGGGACAGGGACCCAATCCGTACTATGGCTACACCTTC.

This clone showed up just a few times. The rearrangement links TRBV19 to TRBJ1-6, with D unresolved. The ends were cut back, 3 bases at V and 10 bases at J, with 7 bases in the middle. The CDR3 loop spans 12 amino acids. The V gene's germline CDR1 is LNHDA and CDR2 SQIVND (reference sequence). The CDR3 DNA reads as TGTGCCAGTAGTATTGGCGTATCACCCCTCCACTTT. Translating it yields CASSIGVSPLHF.

The V and J genes are TRBV27 and TRBJ1-5, with D unresolved. The V end was cut by 7 bases, the J end by 0 bases, with 10 bases between. Germline CDR1 MNHEY, CDR2 SMNVEV (reference sequence). This CDR3 is 14 amino acids long. The CDR3 bases are TGTGCCAGCAAGTCCCAATTTAGCAATCAGCCCCAGCATTTT. Encoded protein: CASKSQFSNQPQHF.

The genes are TRBV25-1 and TRBJ2-3, with TRBD1 identical over 10 bases. The CDR3 loop spans 15 amino acids. Per the germline V gene, CDR1 is MGHDK and CDR2 is SYGVNS. Trimming removed 5 bases from V and 4 bases from J; junction bases left unmatched: 6. DNA of the CDR3: TGTGCCAGCAGTTGGACAGGGGGTTCTTCAGATACGCAGTATTTT. Its protein product is CASSWTGGSSDTQYF.

The table lists this clone with a count of one. The chain joins TRBV6-2 or TRBV6-3 to TRBJ1-1, with 7 bases lining up with TRBD1. The V gene end was trimmed by 2 bases and the J gene end by 6 bases; junction bases not matched to a gene: 3. The CDR3 extends over 13 amino acids. Germline CDR1 is MNHEY and CDR2 is SVGEGT. CDR3 loop: CASSYPGGPEAFF. CDR3 bases: TGTGCCAGCAGTTACCCAGGGGGACCTGAAGCTTTCTTT.

The chain carries TRBV28 and TRBJ1-1, with 7 bases lining up with TRBD1. With V trimmed by 4 bases and J by 2 bases, 4 bases remained unmatched. The CDR3 has 14 residues. The germline V gene has CDR1 MDHEN and CDR2 SYDVKM. The CDR3 DNA follows: TGTGCCAGCAGTTGGACAGGCATCAACACTGAAGCTTTCTTT. It encodes CASSWTGINTEAFF.

The chain joins TRBV3-1 (or the pseudogene TRBV3-2) to TRBJ1-5; 12 nucleotides align to TRBD1. With V trimmed by 4 bases and J by 4 bases, 8 bases remained unmatched. The CDR3 is 17 amino acids. Germline V gene data show CDR1 as LGHDT and CDR2 as YNNKEL (reference sequence). In nucleotides, the CDR3 is TGTGCCAGCAGCCCCTACCCGGGACAGGGGGCAAATCAGCCCCAGCATTTT. Protein sequence: CASSPYPGQGANQPQHF.

The V gene is TRBV5-4, the J gene TRBJ2-7; D ambiguous. Per the germline V gene, CDR1 is SGHNT and CDR2 is YYREEE (reference sequence). The CDR3 length is 13 residues. V was shortened by 1 base and J by 6 bases, with 11 bases between the two germline ends. CDR3 bases: TGTGCCAGCAGCTTGTTCATCGAGACCGAGCAGTACTTC. It is translated as CASSLFIETEQYF.

The chain employs TRBV5-6 and TRBJ1-2; no reliable D call. Germline CDR1 and CDR2: SGHDT and YYEEEE. V gave up 4 bases and J gave up 5 bases, with 15 bases separating them. CDR3 length: 14 amino acids. DNA for the CDR3: TGTGCCAGCAGCGATGCTCTCGGGGATTATGGCTACACCTTC. This sequence encodes CASSDALGDYGYTF.

The chain couples TRBV18 to TRBJ2-5; unclear D gene. The CDR3 is made up of 13 amino acids. Trimming cost V 0 bases and J 2 bases, with 4 bases left between them. The germline gives CDR1 KGHSH, CDR2 LQKENI. The CDR3 coding sequence is TGTGCCAGCTCACCACCGTCGCAAGAGACCCAGTACTTC. This translates into CASSPPSQETQYF.

This chain links TRBV9 with TRBJ2-1; D is unresolved. Germline lookup yields CDR1 SGDLS and CDR2 YYNGEE. Between the trimmed V and J ends, which lost 0 bases and 6 bases, there was a span of 10 bases. This CDR3 region has 14 residues. CDR3 DNA: TGTGCCAGCAGCGTAGGCGGAAATGGCAATGAGCAGTTCTTC. This sequence encodes CASSVGGNGNEQFF.